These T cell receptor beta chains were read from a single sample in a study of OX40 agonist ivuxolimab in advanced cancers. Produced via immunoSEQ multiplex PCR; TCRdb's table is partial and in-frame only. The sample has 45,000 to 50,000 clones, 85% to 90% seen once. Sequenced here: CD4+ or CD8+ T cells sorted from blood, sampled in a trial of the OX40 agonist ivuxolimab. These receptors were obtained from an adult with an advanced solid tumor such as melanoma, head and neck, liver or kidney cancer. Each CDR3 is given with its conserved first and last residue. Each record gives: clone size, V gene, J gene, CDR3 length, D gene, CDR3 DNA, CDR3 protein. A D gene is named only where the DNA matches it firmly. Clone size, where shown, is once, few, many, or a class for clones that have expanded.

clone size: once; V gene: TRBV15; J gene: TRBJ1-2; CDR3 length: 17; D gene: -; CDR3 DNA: TGTGCCACCAGCAGAAATCAGGGACGTTGGCTTGTAGGTGGCTACACCTTC; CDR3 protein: CATSRNQGRWLVGGYTF
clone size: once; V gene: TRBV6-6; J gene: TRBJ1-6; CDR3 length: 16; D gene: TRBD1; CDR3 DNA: TGTGCCAGCAGTTACGGTAGGGGGCGCGTCAATTCACCCCTCCACTTT; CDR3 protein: CASSYGRGRVNSPLHF
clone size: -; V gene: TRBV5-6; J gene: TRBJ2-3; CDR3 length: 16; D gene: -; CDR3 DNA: TGTGCCAGCAGCTTGTATGTGGGGGGACACACAGATACGCAGTATTTT; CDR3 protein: CASSLYVGGHTDTQYF
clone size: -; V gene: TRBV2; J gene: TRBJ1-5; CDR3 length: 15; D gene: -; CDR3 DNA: TGTGCCAGCAGTGAAACGGGGATTAGCAATCAGCCCCAGCATTTT; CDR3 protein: CASSETGISNQPQHF
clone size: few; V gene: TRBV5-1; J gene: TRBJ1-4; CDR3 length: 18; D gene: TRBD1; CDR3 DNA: TGCGCCAGCAGCCCGGGACAGGGACTTCACTCAACTAATGAAAAACTGTTTTTT; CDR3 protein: CASSPGQGLHSTNEKLFF
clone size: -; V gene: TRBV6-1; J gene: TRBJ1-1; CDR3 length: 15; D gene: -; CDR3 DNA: TGTGCCAGCATCCCCGGAGGCAGTCTGAACACTGAAGCTTTCTTT; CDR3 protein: CASIPGGSLNTEAFF
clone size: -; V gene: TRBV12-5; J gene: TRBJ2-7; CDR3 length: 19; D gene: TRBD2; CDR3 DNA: TGTGCTAGTGGTTTGGTACTGACTAGCGGGAGGTACGGGGACTACGAGCAGTACTTC; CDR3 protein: CASGLVLTSGRYGDYEQYF
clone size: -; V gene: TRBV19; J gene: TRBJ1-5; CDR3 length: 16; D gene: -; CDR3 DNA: TGTGCCAGTAGTCCTCCCTTGACAGGTCGCCATCAGCCCCAGCATTTT; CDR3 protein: CASSPPLTGRHQPQHF
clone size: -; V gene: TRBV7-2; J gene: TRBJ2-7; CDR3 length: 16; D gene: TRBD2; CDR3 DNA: TGTGCCAGCACCCCTTCCATAGCGGGAGGGACCTACGAGCAGTACTTC; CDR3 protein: CASTPSIAGGTYEQYF
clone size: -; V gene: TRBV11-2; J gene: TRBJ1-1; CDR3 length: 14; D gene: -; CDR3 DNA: TGTGCCAGCAGAGAACAGGGCCAGAACACTGAAGCTTTCTTT; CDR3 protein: CASREQGQNTEAFF
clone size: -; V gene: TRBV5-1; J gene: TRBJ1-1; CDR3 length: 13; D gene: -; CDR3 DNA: TGCGCCAGCAGCTTGGCCGGGGTCAGCCAAGCTTTCTTT; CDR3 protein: CASSLAGVSQAFF
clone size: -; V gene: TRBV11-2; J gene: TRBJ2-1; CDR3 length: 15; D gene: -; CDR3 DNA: TGTGCCAGCAGCCCTCAAACAAGCTCCTACAATGAGCAGTTCTTC; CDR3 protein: CASSPQTSSYNEQFF
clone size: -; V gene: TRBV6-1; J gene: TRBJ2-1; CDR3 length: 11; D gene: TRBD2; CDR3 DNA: TGTGTGTCTAGCGGGAGCTATGAGCAGTTCTTC; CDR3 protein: CVSSGSYEQFF
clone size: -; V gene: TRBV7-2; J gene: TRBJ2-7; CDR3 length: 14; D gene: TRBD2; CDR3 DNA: TGTGCCAGCAGCTCGGGACTAGGCTACTACGAGCAGTACTTC; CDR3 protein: CASSSGLGYYEQYF
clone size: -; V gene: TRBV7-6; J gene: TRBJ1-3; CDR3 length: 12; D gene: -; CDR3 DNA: TGTGCCAGCAGCTCGGGGGGAAACACCATATATTTT; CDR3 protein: CASSSGGNTIYF
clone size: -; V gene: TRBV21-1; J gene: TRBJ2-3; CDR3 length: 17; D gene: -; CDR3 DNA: TGTGCCAGCAGCAAAGATGGGCGGGGGGGCCGTACAGATACGCAGTATTTT; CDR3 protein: CASSKDGRGGRTDTQYF
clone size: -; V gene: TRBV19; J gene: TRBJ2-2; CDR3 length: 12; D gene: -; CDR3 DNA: TGTGCCAGTAGCCGGATAACCGGGGAGCTGTTTTTT; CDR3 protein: CASSRITGELFF
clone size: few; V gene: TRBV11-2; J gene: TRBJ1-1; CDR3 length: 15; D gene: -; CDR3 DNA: TGTGCCAGCAGCTTTCGTAGTGGGTTGAACACTGAAGCTTTCTTT; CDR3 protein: CASSFRSGLNTEAFF
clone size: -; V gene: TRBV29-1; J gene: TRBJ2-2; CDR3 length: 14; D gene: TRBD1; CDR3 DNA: TGCAGCGTTAGGGACAGGGGCGACACCGGGGAGCTGTTTTTT; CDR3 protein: CSVRDRGDTGELFF
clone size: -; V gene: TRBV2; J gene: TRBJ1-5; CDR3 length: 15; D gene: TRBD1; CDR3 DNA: TGTGCCAGCAGTGAAGAGGGGGCCGGGGGTCAGCCCCAGCATTTT; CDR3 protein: CASSEEGAGGQPQHF
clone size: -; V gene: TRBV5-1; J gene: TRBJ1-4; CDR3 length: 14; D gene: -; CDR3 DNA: TGCGCCAGCAGCTTTAAGGAGGCTAATGAAAAACTGTTTTTT; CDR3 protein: CASSFKEANEKLFF
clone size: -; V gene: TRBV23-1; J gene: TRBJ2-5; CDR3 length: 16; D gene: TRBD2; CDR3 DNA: TGCGCCAGCAGTCAATCGAGCCTAGCGGGGTCGGAGACCCAGTACTTC; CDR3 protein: CASSQSSLAGSETQYF
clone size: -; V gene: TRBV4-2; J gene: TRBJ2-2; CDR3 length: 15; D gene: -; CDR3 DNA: TGTGCCAGCAGCCAAGAAATAGCTGTAACCGGGGAGCTGTTTTTT; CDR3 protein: CASSQEIAVTGELFF
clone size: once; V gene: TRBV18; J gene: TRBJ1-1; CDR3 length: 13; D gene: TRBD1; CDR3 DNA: TGTGCCAGCTCACCTCCGGGACAGTATTGGACTTTCTTT; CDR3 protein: CASSPPGQYWTFF
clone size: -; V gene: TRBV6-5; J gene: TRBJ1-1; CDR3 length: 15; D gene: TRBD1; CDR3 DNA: TGTGCCAGCAGTTACTCTCAGGGGGCTAAAACTGAAGCTTTCTTT; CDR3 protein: CASSYSQGAKTEAFF
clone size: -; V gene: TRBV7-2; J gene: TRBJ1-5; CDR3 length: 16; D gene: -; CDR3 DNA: TGTGCCAGCAGCTTGACAGCGCAGGGCGGCAATCAGCCCCAGCATTTT; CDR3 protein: CASSLTAQGGNQPQHF
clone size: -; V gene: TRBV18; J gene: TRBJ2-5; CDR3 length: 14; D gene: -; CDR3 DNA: TGTGCCAGCTCACGAGGCCCGGTGCTAGAGACCCAGTACTTC; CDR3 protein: CASSRGPVLETQYF
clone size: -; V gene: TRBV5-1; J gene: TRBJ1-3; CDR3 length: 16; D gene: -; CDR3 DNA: TGCGCCAGCAGCTTGGCTGTCTTCGGCTCTGGAAACACCATATATTTT; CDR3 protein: CASSLAVFGSGNTIYF
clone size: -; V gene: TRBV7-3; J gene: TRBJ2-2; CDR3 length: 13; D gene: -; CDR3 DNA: TGTGCCAGCAGCTCCCAGGGTTCCGGGGAGCTGTTTTTT; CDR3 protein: CASSSQGSGELFF
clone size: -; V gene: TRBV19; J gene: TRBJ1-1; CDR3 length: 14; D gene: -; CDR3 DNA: TGTGCCAGCGCGGACGGGATAATGAACACTGAAGCTTTCTTT; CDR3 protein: CASADGIMNTEAFF
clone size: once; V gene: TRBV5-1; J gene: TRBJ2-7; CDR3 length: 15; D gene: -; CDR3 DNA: TGCGCCAGCAGCTTTCAGAGTTCCCAAAGCTACGAGCAGTACTTC; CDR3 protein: CASSFQSSQSYEQYF
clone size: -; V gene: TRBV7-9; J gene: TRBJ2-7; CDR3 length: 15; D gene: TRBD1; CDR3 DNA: TGTGCCAGCAGCAAGACCGGGACAGTGAGCTACGAGCAGTACTTC; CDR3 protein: CASSKTGTVSYEQYF
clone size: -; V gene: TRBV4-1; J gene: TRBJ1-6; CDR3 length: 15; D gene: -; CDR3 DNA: TGCGCCAGCTTCCCTGGGGGCACCTATAATTCACCCCTCCACTTT; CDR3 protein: CASFPGGTYNSPLHF